The following is a TCR beta chain sequence with its context. Its antigen has not been determined. Within one base of it there is no much larger clone, and no base qualities were kept. According to the study, the label for this sample's time point signals: sample taken at primary tumor resection. Donors were 72 patients with early-stage, untreated non-small cell lung cancer from the lung TRACERx cohort. Whole RNA extracted from tumor and nontumor lung tissue, or from cryopreserved PBMC samples, was used for TCR sequencing without cell sorting. A patient was chosen for TCR sequencing only when enough RNA was available from at least two tumor regions. Tumor and adjacent nontumor lung specimens were reviewed by a lung pathologist before selection. The data belong to a study of spatial heterogeneity in lung cancer (dated by TCRdb to between 2018 and 2021). Describing the broader study: Beta-chain transcripts were consistently detected in greater numbers than alpha-chain transcripts, which likely reflected higher beta-chain transcript abundance. TCR transcript counts in tumor regions correlated strongly with a T cell transcriptional module score from matched bulk RNA-seq. In the raw uncorrected reads, each unique combination of TCR and UMI appeared on average more than ten times. TCR alpha and beta repertoires were quantitatively compared across multiple tumor regions, matched nontumor lung and blood in non-small cell lung cancer. The study linked features of the TCR repertoire to counts of nonsynonymous mutations, which were determined by whole-exome sequencing of tumor tissue. At surgery, 200 to 250 tumor regions, around 68 matched nontumor lung samples and 50 to 60 PBMC samples were TCR-sequenced for both alpha and beta chains. What the work shows at the level of the full study, not this receptor alone: Additional single-cell paired TCR alpha and beta sequencing was considered necessary to confirm, at a functional level, the hypothesis that regional TCRs recognize regional mutations. Counts of ubiquitous and regional expanded TCRs correlated with counts of ubiquitous and regional nonsynonymous mutations, respectively. TCR-seq coverage of tumor T cells was estimated to be only roughly 7.5% for alpha chains and approximately 12% for beta chains. The tumor nonsynonymous mutation count correlated with the number of expanded alpha and beta TCRs within the tumor.

Library method: 5' RACE. Reads for this sample came from a NextSeq 500. In the TCR library protocol, a unique molecular identifier was attached to each TCR cDNA molecule so that PCR and sequencing errors could be corrected. Regarding the original processing steps: TCR identification, UMI-based error correction and CDR3 extraction were all carried out with Decombinator tools. Expanded TCRs were defined as those above a frequency of 2 per 1,000, corresponding to the top 1% of the tumor frequency distribution. Expanded tumor TCRs statistically deemed absent (corrected P<0.05) from at least one tumor region were classed as regional, and all other expanded tumor TCRs were classed as ubiquitous. Each repertoire was subsampled 100 times to 5,000 TCRs, after which Renyi diversity was computed with the R vegan package. CDR3 similarity networks were constructed using string-kernel similarity of amino acid triplets, with links drawn between CDR3s whose pairwise similarity was above 0.82. TCRdb cleaned the public reads at Q25 with fastp, built clones with MiXCR and kept in-frame beta chains. Here each entry gathers all rows of one CDR3 protein and keeps the most common genes and DNA. The V and J calls were not made by the authors but by TCRdb's processing. In all, the sample holds roughly 5,700 distinct CDR3 sequences, and 15% to 20% of those were seen once. In total, the top ten clones hold approximately 11% of the sample.

The sequences come from lung tumor tissue, collected at surgery. This receptor was obtained from a male donor with early-stage non-small cell lung cancer.

CDR3 protein: CASSRGQEIYEQYF. The DNA is as follows: TGTGCCAGCAGTAGGGGACAGGAGATCTACGAGCAGTACTTC. The rearrangement joined TRBV2 to TRBJ2-7, and 8 junction bases match TRBD1. The germline V gene supplies CDR1 SNHLY and CDR2 FYNNEI. The CDR3 sequence holds 14 residues, the cysteine and phenylalanine included. Only the CDR3 DNA stays, 42 bases, in frame from base 1. V lost 5 bases and J lost 3 bases, and the count of bases not matched to a germline gene is 6.